This T cell receptor (beta chain) was sequenced during a study of shared T cell receptors in the human thymus. TCRdb's table, derived via immunoSEQ multiplex PCR, lists solely in-frame clones and lacks some. The sample lists hundreds of thousands of clones, roughly 88% seen once, with approximately 0.011% in the top ten. Per germline, CDR1 LNHDA and CDR2 SQIVND (reference sequence). The CDR3 covers 13 residues. V was shortened by 2 bases and J by 4 bases, with 6 bases between the two germline ends. The same data also went into a second study, on human thymus T cells. That paper states: Resections that were taken during corrective heart surgery supplied the thymus tissue.

The receptor comes from a boy younger than two with a congenital heart defect. The chain carries TRBV19 and TRBJ1-5; D not certain. The sequencing input was thymocytes. The CDR3 protein is CASSIRYNQPQHF. CDR3 DNA: TGTGCCAGTAGTATACGGTATAATCAGCCCCAGCATTTT.